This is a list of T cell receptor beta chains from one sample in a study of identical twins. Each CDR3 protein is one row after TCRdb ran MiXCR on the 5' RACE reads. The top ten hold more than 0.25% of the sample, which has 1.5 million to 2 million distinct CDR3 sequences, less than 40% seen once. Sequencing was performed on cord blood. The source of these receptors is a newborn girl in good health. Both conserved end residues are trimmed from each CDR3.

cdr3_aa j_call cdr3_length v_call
ASSLNRVNEKLF TRBJ1-4 12 TRBV12-3/TRBV12-4
ASSESRAGGNEQF TRBJ2-1 13 TRBV2
ASSSLGGPNYEQY TRBJ2-7 13 TRBV7-9
ASSLTRGLQGATGELF TRBJ2-2 16 TRBV14
ASSLGTSGRANTDTQY TRBJ2-3 16 TRBV12-3/TRBV12-4
ASSGPTEAF TRBJ1-1 9 TRBV28
ASITKAGGDNEQF TRBJ2-1 13 TRBV6-5
ASKKERTEAF TRBJ1-1 10 TRBV7-8
SVKTQQGRVYNEQY TRBJ2-7 14 TRBV29-1
AWSSFPSPRETQF TRBJ2-1 13 TRBV30
ASSLARRILINEQF TRBJ2-1 14 TRBV7-2
SVDEAGAGEQY TRBJ2-7 11 TRBV29-1
ASSFWGDRGEETQY TRBJ2-5 14 TRBV12-3/TRBV12-4
ASSLKLTQY TRBJ2-5 9 TRBV7-2
SASPQDRGGTDTQY TRBJ2-3 14 TRBV20-1
ASSTGSSYTDTQY TRBJ2-3 13 TRBV5-1
ASSWEAGSRDGELF TRBJ2-2 14 TRBV13
ASSQEAANYGYT TRBJ1-2 12 TRBV3-1
ASSQGRLAPYGYT TRBJ1-2 13 TRBV3-1
ARMTSLGEQY TRBJ2-7 10 TRBV27
SARVAVGDTQY TRBJ2-3 11 TRBV20-1
ASSGWGYRAALH TRBJ1-6 12 TRBV12-3/TRBV12-4
ASSVDRQANEQF TRBJ2-1 12 TRBV9
ASSPQQHYGYT TRBJ1-2 11 TRBV27
ASSSRTGSPTDTQY TRBJ2-3 14 TRBV5-1
ASSPMIVLGTEAF TRBJ1-1 13 TRBV27
ASSLKRGTDMQY TRBJ2-3 12 TRBV12-3/TRBV12-4
SASRVSGANVLT TRBJ2-6 12 TRBV20-1
ASSPPYSQSTEAF TRBJ1-1 13 TRBV18
ASSRPGLAEKSKAPYNEQF TRBJ2-1 19 TRBV11-2
ASSLGTGFSPLH TRBJ1-6 12 TRBV12-3/TRBV12-4
ASSLTGSGEGYT TRBJ1-2 12 TRBV3-1
ASSHSILGELF TRBJ2-2 11 TRBV12-3/TRBV12-4
AGSDRVKDTQY TRBJ2-3 11 TRBV12-3/TRBV12-4
ASSYWVTSGSVSEQF TRBJ2-1 15 TRBV6-5
ASSKEEQGAVDQPQH TRBJ1-5 15 TRBV21-1
ASGPSPYNEQF TRBJ2-1 11 TRBV7-2
AISESSRTGGTEAF TRBJ1-1 14 TRBV10-3
ASSLYHAGPYEQY TRBJ2-7 13 TRBV5-1
ASSQSGGRADTQY TRBJ2-3 13 TRBV3-1